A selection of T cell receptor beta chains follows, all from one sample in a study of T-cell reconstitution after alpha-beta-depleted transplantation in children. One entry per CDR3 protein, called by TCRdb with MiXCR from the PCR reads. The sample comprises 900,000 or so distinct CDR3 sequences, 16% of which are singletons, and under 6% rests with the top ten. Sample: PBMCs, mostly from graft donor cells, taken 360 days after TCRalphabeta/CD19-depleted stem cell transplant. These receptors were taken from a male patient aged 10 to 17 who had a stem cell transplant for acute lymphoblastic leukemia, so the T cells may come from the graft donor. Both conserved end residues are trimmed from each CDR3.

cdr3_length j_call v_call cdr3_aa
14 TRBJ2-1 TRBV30 AWSDRLAGWYNEQF
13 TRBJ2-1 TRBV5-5 ATASQGEAYNEQF
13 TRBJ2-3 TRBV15 ATSREGAGTDTQY
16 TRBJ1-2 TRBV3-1 ASSQVLRGIRRDYGYT
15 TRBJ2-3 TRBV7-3 ASSFWTSGASTDTQY
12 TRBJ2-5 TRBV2 ASSDPSGVSSQY
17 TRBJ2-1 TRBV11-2 ASSLGTTLGERAYNEQF
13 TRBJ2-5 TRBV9 ASSVVRGGEETQY
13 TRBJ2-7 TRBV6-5 ASSYGGAASYEQY
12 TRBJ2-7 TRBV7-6 ASSLGAGANEQY
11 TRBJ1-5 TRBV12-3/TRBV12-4 ASSPDSYQPQH
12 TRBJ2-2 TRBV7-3 ASSLRGYTGELF
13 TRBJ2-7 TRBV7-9 ASSRRLASSYEQY
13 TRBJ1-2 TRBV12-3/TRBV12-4 ASSSYGWGGHGYT
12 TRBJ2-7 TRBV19 ASSMGTSSYEQY
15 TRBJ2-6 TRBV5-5 ASSTGTGHSGANVLT
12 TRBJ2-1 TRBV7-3 ASSLTSVGFEQF
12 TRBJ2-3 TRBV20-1 SASRTSGTDTQY
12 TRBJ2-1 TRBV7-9 ASSFRTGLNEQF
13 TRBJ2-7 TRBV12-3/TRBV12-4 ASSPGAREAYEQY
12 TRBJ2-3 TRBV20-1 SATIPGRLDTQY
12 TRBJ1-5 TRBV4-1 ASSARQGGQPQH
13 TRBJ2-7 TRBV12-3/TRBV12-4 ASSTGPRSSYEQY
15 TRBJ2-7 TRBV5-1 ASSLVGGADLSYEQY
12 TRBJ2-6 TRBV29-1 SAALISGANVLT
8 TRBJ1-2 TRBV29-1 SVESYGYT
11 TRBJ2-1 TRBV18 ASSLLTGNEQF
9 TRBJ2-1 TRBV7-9 ARVMGLEQF
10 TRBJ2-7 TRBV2 ASQREGYEQY
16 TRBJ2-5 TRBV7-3 ASSLFGTGAGAQETQY
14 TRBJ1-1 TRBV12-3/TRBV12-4 ASSLARDSTNTEAF